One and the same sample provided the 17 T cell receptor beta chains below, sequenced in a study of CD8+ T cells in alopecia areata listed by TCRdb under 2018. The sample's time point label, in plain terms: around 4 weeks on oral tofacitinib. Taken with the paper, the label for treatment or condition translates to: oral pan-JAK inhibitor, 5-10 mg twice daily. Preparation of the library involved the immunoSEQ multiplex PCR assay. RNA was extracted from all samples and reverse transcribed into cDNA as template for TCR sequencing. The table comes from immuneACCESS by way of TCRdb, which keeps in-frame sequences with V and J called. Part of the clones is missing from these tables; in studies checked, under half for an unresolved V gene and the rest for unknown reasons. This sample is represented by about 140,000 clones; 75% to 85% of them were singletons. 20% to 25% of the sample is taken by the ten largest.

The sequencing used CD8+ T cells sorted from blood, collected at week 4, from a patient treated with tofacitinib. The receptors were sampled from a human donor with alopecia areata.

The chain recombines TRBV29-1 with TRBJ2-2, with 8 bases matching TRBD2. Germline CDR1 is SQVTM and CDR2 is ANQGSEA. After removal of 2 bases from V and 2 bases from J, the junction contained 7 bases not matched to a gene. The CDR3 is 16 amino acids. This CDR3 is CSVELGAGANTGELFF. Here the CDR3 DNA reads TGCAGCGTTGAATTAGGAGCGGGGGCCAACACCGGGGAGCTGTTTTTT.

The CDR3 DNA reads as TGCGCCAGCAGAAGGTTTTGGGCGGGGGAACAAGAGACCCAGTACTTC. Its protein is CASRRFWAGEQETQYF. The J gene is TRBJ2-5, the V gene TRBV4-1; 7 bases line up with TRBD2. This CDR3 has 16 residues. Germline assignment: CDR1 MGHRA and CDR2 YSYEKL. With 6 bases clipped from V and 2 bases from J, the junction kept 12 bases outside the gene matches.

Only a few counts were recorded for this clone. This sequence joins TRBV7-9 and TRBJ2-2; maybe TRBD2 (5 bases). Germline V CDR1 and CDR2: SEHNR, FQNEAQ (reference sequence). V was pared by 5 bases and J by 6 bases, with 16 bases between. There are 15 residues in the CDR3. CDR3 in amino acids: CASSRTPGNAGELFF. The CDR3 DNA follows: TGTGCCAGCAGCCGGACTCCCGGCAACGCCGGGGAGCTGTTTTTT.

CDR3 residues: CSAVQGSYEQYF. CDR3 DNA sequence: TGCAGCGCTGTACAGGGTTCCTACGAGCAGTACTTC. The rearrangement links TRBV29-1 to TRBJ2-7; a possible D gene is TRBD1 (6 bases). Trimming took off 7 bases at V and 1 base at J, with 11 bases between the two ends. In germline, CDR1 is SQVTM, CDR2 ANQGSEA. This CDR3 contains 12 residues.

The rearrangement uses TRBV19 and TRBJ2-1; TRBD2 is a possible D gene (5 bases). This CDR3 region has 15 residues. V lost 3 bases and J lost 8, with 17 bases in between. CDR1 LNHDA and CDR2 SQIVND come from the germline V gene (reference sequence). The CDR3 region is CASSMSGWMSDEQFF. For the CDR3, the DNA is TGTGCCAGTAGTATGTCGGGGTGGATGTCTGATGAGCAGTTCTTC.

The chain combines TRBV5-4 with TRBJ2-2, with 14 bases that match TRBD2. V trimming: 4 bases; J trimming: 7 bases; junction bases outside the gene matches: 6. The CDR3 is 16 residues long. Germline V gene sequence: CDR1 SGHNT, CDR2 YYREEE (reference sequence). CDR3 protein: CASSVGLAGEGGELFF. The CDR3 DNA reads TGTGCCAGCAGCGTGGGACTAGCGGGGGAGGGCGGGGAGCTGTTTTTT.

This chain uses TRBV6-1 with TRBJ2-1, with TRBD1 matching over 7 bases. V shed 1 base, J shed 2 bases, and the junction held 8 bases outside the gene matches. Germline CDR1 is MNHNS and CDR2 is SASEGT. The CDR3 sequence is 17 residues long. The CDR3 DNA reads TGTGCCAGCAGTGAAGGCGCGCCGGGACAGACCTACAATGAGCAGTTCTTC. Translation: CASSEGAPGQTYNEQFF.

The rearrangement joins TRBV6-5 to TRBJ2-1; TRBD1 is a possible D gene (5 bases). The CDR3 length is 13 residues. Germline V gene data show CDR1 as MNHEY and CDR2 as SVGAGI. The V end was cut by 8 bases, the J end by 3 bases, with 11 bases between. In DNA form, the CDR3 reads TGTGCCAGCGGGCAGGGTCTCTACAATGAGCAGTTCTTC. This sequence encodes CASGQGLYNEQFF.

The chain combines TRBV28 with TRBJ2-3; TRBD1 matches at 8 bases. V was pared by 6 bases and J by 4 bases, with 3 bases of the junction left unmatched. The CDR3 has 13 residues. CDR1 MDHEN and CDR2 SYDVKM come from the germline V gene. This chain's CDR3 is CASSRGQADTQYF. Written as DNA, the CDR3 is TGTGCCAGCAGCCGGGGACAGGCAGATACGCAGTATTTT. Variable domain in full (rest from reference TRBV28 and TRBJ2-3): DVKVTQSSRYLVKRTGEKVFLECVQDMDHENMFWYRQDPGLGLRLIYFSYDVKMKEKGDIPEGYSVSREKKERFSLILESASTNQTSMYLCASSRGQADTQYFGPGTRLTVL.

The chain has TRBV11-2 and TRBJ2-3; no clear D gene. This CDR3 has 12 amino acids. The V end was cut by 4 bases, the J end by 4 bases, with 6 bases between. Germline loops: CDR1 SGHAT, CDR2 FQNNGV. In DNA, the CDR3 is TGTGCCAGCAGCTCTCTTTCAGATACGCAGTATTTT. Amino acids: CASSSLSDTQYF.

The CDR3 loop is CSVGQGAIGYTF. The CDR3 DNA sequence: TGCAGCGTTGGACAGGGGGCGATTGGCTACACCTTC. This chain links TRBV29-1 with TRBJ1-2; TRBD1 aligns across 10 bases. Trimming cost V 4 bases and J 7 bases; bases outside gene matches: 3. The CDR3 is made up of 12 amino acids. The germline V gene encodes CDR1 SQVTM and CDR2 ANQGSEA.

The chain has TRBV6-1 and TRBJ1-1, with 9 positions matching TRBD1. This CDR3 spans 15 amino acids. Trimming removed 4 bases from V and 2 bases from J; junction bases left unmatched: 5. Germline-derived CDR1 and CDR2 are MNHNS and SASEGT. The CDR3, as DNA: TGTGCCAGCAGTGTTTGGGACAGGGCTAACACTGAAGCTTTCTTT. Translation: CASSVWDRANTEAFF.

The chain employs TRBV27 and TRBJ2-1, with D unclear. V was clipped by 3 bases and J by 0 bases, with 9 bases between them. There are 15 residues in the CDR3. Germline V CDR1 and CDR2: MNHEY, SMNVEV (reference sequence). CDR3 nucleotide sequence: TGTGCCAGCAGTTTCTACAGAAGCTCCTACAATGAGCAGTTCTTC. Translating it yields CASSFYRSSYNEQFF.

This CDR3 is CASSVRGSGGYGYTF. CDR3 bases: TGCGCCAGCAGTGTGAGGGGGAGCGGTGGCTATGGCTACACCTTC. The rearrangement uses TRBV10-2 and TRBJ1-2, with D perhaps TRBD1 (6 bases). CDR1 is WSHSY, CDR2 SAAADI, per germline. Deletions cut 4 bases from V and 4 bases from J, with 16 bases between. The length of the CDR3 is 15 residues.

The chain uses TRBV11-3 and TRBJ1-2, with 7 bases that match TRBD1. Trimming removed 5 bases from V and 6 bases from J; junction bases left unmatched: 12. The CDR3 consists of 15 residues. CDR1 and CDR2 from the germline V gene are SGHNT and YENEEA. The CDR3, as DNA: TGTGCCAGCAGCCCCCCGACAGGGAAGAGGAATGGCTACACCTTC. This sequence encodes CASSPPTGKRNGYTF.

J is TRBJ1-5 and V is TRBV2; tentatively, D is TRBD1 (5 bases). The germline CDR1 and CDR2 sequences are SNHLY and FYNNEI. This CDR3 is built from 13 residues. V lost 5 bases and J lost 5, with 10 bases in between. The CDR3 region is CASSPTDYQPQHF. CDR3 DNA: TGTGCCAGCAGTCCGACAGACTATCAGCCCCAGCATTTT. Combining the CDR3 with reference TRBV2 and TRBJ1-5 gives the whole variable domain EPEVTQTPSHQVTQMGQEVILRCVPISNHLYFYWYRQILGQKVEFLVSFYNNEISEKSEIFDDQFSVERPDGSNFTLKIRSTKLEDSAMYFCASSPTDYQPQHFGDGTRLSIL.

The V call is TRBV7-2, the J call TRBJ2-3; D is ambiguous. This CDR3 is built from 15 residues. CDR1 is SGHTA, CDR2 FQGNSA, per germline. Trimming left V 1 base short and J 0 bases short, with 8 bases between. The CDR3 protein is CASSLGGASTDTQYF. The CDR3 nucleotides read TGTGCCAGCAGCTTAGGGGGTGCTAGCACAGATACGCAGTATTTT.